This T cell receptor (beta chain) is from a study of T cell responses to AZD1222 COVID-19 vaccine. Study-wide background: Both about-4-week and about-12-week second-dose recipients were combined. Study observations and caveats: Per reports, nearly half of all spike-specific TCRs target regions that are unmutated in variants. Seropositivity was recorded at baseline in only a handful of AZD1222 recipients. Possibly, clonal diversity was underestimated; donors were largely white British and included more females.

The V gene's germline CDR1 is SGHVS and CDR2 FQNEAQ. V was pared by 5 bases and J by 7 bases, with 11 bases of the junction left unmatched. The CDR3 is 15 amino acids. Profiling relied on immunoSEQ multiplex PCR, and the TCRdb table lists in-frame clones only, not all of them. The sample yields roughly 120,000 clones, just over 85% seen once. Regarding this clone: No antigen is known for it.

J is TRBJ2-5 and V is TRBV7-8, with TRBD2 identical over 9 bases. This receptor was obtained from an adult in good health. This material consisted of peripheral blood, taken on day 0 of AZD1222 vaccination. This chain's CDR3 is CASSRPGTSSVTQYF. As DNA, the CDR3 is TGTGCCAGCAGCCGACCTGGGACTAGCTCGGTGACCCAGTACTTC.